This is a list of T cell receptor beta chains from one sample in a study of cytomegalovirus exposure and HLA in healthy donors. Data came from immunoSEQ multiplex PCR; TCRdb stores just in-frame clones and leaves some out. The repertoire holds approximately 180,000 clones, with approximately 80% as singletons. The sequencing input was PBMCs. The origin of the receptors is a woman under 30 in good health and CMV-seronegative. Both conserved end residues are part of each CDR3. The order of the fields is clone size, J gene, V gene, D gene, CDR3 DNA, CDR3 protein. The D gene is left open where the match is weak. Not all rows give a size; the values are once, few, many and, for expanded clones, a class.

>few|TRBJ1-1|TRBV6-5|TRBD1
TGTGCCAGCAGTTCCCCGGACAGGGTCAAAGAAGCTTTCTTT
CASSSPDRVKEAFF
>.|TRBJ2-7|TRBV6-1|.
TGTGCCAGCAGTGAATCAGGCTACGAGCAGTACTTC
CASSESGYEQYF
>.|TRBJ2-2|TRBV7-9|TRBD1
TGTTCCAGCAGCGGACCGGGACAGGGGAACACCGGGGAGCTGTTTTTT
CSSSGPGQGNTGELFF
>.|TRBJ2-3|TRBV7-9|TRBD2
TGTGCCAGCAGCCCCGAGGGACTAGTGTCAGATACGCAGTATTTT
CASSPEGLVSDTQYF
>few|TRBJ2-7|TRBV5-6|.
TGTGCCAGCAGCTTAGCCACCTACGAGCAGTACTTC
CASSLATYEQYF
>.|TRBJ1-1|TRBV7-8|.
TGTGCCAGCAGCTTAGGGGGGGGGAGGACTGAAGCTTTCTTT
CASSLGGGRTEAFF
>.|TRBJ2-5|TRBV5-6|.
TGTGCCAGCAGCTTTGGCAGGGCCGAGACCCAGTACTTC
CASSFGRAETQYF
>.|TRBJ2-3|TRBV7-9|TRBD1
TGTGCCAGCAGTTTTACAGGGGGTACAGATACGCAGTATTTT
CASSFTGGTDTQYF
>.|TRBJ2-7|TRBV5-1|.
TGCGCCAGCAGCCCCCCAGGGCCGAGCTACGAGCAGTACTTC
CASSPPGPSYEQYF
>.|TRBJ2-3|TRBV27|.
TGTGCCAGCAGTAGAACGGAGGGTACGCAGTATTTT
CASSRTEGTQYF
>.|TRBJ1-4|TRBV21-1|.
TGTGCCAGCAGCAAAGAATTGACAGGTACTAATGAAAAACTGTTTTTT
CASSKELTGTNEKLFF
>few|TRBJ1-6|TRBV2|.
TGTGCCAGCAGTGTTCAGGGGCCGCGTTCACCCCTCCACTTT
CASSVQGPRSPLHF
>.|TRBJ2-7|TRBV11-2|TRBD1
TGTGCCAGCAGCTTAGGACACAGGGGGAACTACGAGCAGTACTTC
CASSLGHRGNYEQYF
>.|TRBJ1-4|TRBV2|TRBD1
TGTGCCAGCAGTCCCCTCACGGCAGGGGGAGAAAAACTGTTTTTT
CASSPLTAGGEKLFF
>.|TRBJ2-5|TRBV7-2|.
TGTGCCAGCAGCTTCGGTCAGGGTAAACAAGAGACCCAGTACTTC
CASSFGQGKQETQYF
>.|TRBJ2-1|TRBV7-2|.
TGTGCCAGCAGCTTAGCGGCGGGCCAAGGCATTGGTGAGCAGTTCTTC
CASSLAAGQGIGEQFF
>.|TRBJ2-3|TRBV28|.
TGTGCCAGCAGTTTATATTCGAGGGCCCCGAGCACAGATACGCAGTATTTT
CASSLYSRAPSTDTQYF
>.|TRBJ2-2|TRBV7-2|.
TGTGCCAGCAGCTTAGCTGTCGGGAGTTTCACCGGGGAGCTGTTTTTT
CASSLAVGSFTGELFF
>few|TRBJ1-1|TRBV5-6|.
TGTGCCAGCCTCCTCCAGGGGACTGAAGCTTTCTTT
CASLLQGTEAFF